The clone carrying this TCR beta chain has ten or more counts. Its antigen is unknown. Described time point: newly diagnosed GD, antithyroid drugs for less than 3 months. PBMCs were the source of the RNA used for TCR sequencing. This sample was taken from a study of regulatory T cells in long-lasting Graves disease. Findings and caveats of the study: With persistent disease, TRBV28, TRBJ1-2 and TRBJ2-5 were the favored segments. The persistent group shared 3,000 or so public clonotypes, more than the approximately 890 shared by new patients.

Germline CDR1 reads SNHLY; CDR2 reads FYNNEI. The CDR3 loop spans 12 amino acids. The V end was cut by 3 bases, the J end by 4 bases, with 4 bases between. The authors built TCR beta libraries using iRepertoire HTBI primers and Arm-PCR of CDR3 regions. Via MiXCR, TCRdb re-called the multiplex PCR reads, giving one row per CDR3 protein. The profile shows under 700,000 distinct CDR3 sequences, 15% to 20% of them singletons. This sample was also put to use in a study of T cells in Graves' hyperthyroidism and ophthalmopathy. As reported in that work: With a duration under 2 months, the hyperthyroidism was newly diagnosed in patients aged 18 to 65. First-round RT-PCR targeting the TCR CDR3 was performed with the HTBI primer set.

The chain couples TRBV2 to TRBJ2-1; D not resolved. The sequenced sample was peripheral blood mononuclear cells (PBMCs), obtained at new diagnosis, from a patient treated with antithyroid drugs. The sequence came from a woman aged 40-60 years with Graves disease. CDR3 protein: CASSDLYNEQFF. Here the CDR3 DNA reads TGTGCCAGCAGTGATCTGTACAATGAGCAGTTCTTC.